One sample yielded the 10 T cell receptor beta chains listed below, sequenced in a study of vaccination and CD4 T cells after COVID-19. Treatment denoted: roughly 10-day PBMC culture with coronavirus spike peptide pools or control peptides (ViraFEST assay). Ahead of the COVID-19 pandemic (2011-2018), the CD4+ T cells of the unexposed donor were collected. Which antigens these TCRs recognize remains unknown. The study sequenced cultured CD4+ T cell DNA using the Oncomine TCR Beta short-read assay. Cultures of CD4+ T cells served as the source for extracting genomic DNA. TCRdb re-analysed the PCR reads in MiXCR, keeping a single row per CDR3 protein. Counted here are fewer than 9,000 distinct CDR3 sequences, 35% occurring once; the ten biggest clones make up around 34%. The specimen was CD4+ T cells from blood, cultured in vitro. These receptors were obtained from a human donor in good health.

The rearrangement joins TRBV5-5 to TRBJ2-5; 9 bases match TRBD1. V shed 6 bases, J shed 1 base, and the junction held 16 bases outside the gene matches. This CDR3 contains 18 residues. Per the germline V gene, CDR1 is SGHKS and CDR2 is YYEKEE (reference sequence). This chain's CDR3 is CASTRLHRDRVSQETQYF. The CDR3 DNA reads TGTGCCAGCACCCGACTCCACCGGGACAGGGTGTCCCAAGAGACCCAGTACTTC. The variable domain in full, with the rest retrieved from reference TRBV5-5 and TRBJ2-5, is DAGVTQSPTHLIKTRGQQVTLRCSPISGHKSVSWYQQVLGQGPQFIFQYYEKEERGRGNFPDRFSARQFPNYSSELNVNALLLGDSALYLCASTRLHRDRVSQETQYFGPGTRLLVL.

The J gene is TRBJ2-4, the V gene TRBV28; tentatively, D is TRBD1 (6 bases). The CDR3 covers 16 residues. Germline V gene lookup returns CDR1 MDHEN and CDR2 SYDVKM. V dropped 6 bases and J dropped 1 base, with 16 bases sitting between them. This CDR3 is CASRPTGQWAKNIQYF. Here the CDR3 DNA reads TGTGCCAGCAGGCCTACTGGACAGTGGGCCAAAAACATTCAGTACTTC.

The chain joins TRBV9 to TRBJ2-7; TRBD2 is a possible D gene (6 bases). Germline V CDR1 and CDR2: SGDLS, YYNGEE. The CDR3 spans 15 residues. Trimming stripped 4 bases from V and 2 bases from J, with 16 bases between. This CDR3 is CASSPLGTAAYEQYF. The CDR3 nucleotides are TGTGCCAGCAGCCCCCTTGGGACTGCAGCCTACGAGCAGTACTTC.

This clonotype was counted once. The chain is built from TRBV28 and TRBJ1-2; TRBD1 is a possible D gene (6 bases). The CDR3 extends over 14 amino acids. V was pared by 4 bases and J by 6 bases, with 15 bases between. Germline V gives CDR1 MDHEN, CDR2 SYDVKM. CDR3 nucleotides: TGTGCCAGCAGTTCTGGGGGCCGATGGGATGGCTACACCTTC. This codes for CASSSGGRWDGYTF.

This clonotype has more than one count but fewer than ten. The rearrangement links TRBV5-4 to TRBJ2-1, with TRBD1 identical over 9 bases. This CDR3 is built from 15 residues. Germline V gene data show CDR1 as SGHNT and CDR2 as YYREEE (reference sequence). The ends lost 4 bases at V and 6 bases at J; junction bases unmatched: 8. CDR3 loop: CASSPGTGNFNEQFF. Written as DNA, the CDR3 is TGTGCCAGCAGCCCCGGGACAGGGAATTTCAATGAGCAGTTCTTC.

This clonotype was detected only a few times. This chain links TRBV28 with TRBJ2-7; D ambiguous. V shed 5 bases and J shed 6 bases, with 8 bases lying between them. The CDR3 has 11 amino acids. Germline values: CDR1 MDHEN, CDR2 SYDVKM. CDR3 region: CASSHTFEQYF. The CDR3 DNA reads TGTGCCAGCAGTCACACTTTCGAGCAGTACTTC.

The chain employs TRBV5-6 and TRBJ2-7; D is unclear. Germline CDR1 and CDR2: SGHDT and YYEEEE. The V end lost 1 base, the J end lost 3 bases, and 14 bases lay between the germline ends. CDR3 length equals 15 residues. In DNA form, the CDR3 reads TGTGCCAGCAGCTTGTTAGGCCTAGGTGACTACGAGCAGTACTTC. Translating it yields CASSLLGLGDYEQYF.

The V and J genes are TRBV28 and TRBJ2-7; 8 nucleotides agree with TRBD2. Germline CDR1 is MDHEN and CDR2 is SYDVKM. The CDR3 extends over 15 amino acids. V gave up 2 bases and J gave up 1 base; unmatched junction bases: 4. CDR3 sequence reads: CASSLLGTRSYEQYF. The CDR3 DNA reads as TGTGCCAGCAGTTTACTGGGGACTAGATCCTACGAGCAGTACTTC.

This clonotype was observed a handful of times. The V and J genes are TRBV20-1 and TRBJ1-2; no reliable D call. CDR3 length: 14 residues. The V and J ends lost 4 bases and 3 bases respectively, with 15 bases between them. Per germline, CDR1 DFQATT and CDR2 SNEGSKA (reference sequence). The chain's CDR3 is CSATVTASHYGYTF. The DNA of the CDR3 is TGCAGTGCTACCGTTACGGCCTCACACTATGGCTACACCTTC.

V is TRBV7-2 and J is TRBJ1-2, with D perhaps matching TRBD1 (6 bases). The germline CDR1 and CDR2 sequences are SGHTA and FQGNSA. This CDR3 has 15 residues. V lost 1 base, J lost 4 bases, and 13 bases lay in between. The CDR3 region is CASSLGQGGAYGYTF. CDR3 coding DNA: TGTGCCAGCAGCTTAGGCCAAGGGGGGGCCTATGGCTACACCTTC. The full variable domain, in which reference TRBV7-2 and TRBJ1-2 provide the parts outside the CDR3, is GAGVSQSPSNKVTEKGKDVELRCDPISGHTALYWYRQSLGQGLEFLIYFQGNSAPDKSGLPSDRFSAERTGGSVSTLTIQRTQQEDSAVYLCASSLGQGGAYGYTFGSGTRLTVV.